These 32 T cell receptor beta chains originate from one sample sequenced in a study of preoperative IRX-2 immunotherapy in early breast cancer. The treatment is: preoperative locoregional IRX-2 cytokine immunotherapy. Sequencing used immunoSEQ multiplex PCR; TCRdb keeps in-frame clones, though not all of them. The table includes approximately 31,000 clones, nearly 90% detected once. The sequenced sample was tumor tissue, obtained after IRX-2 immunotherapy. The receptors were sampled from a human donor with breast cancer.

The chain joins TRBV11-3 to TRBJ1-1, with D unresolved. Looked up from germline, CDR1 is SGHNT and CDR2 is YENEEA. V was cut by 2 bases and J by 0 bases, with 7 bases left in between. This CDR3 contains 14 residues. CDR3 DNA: TGTGCCAGCAGCTTAAGACCGCTGAACACTGAAGCTTTCTTT. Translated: CASSLRPLNTEAFF.

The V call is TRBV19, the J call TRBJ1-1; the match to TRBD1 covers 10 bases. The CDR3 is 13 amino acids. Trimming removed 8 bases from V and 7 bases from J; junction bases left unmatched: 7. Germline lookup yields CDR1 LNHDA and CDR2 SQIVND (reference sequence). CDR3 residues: CASRRQGAREAFF. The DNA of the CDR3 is TGTGCCAGTCGGCGACAGGGGGCACGTGAAGCTTTCTTT.

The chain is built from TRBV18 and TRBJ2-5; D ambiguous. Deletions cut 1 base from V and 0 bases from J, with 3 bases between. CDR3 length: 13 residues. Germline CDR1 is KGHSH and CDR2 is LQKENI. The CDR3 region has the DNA TGTGCCAGCTCACCACTGTACCAAGAGACCCAGTACTTC. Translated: CASSPLYQETQYF.

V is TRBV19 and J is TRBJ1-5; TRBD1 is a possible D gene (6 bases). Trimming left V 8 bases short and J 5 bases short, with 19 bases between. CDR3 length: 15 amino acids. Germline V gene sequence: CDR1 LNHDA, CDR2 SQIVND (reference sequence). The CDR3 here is CASRLGAGIYQPQHF. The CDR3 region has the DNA TGTGCCAGTCGATTGGGGGCAGGGATCTATCAGCCCCAGCATTTT. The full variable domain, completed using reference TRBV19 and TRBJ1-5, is DGGITQSPKYLFRKEGQNVTLSCEQNLNHDAMYWYRQDPGQGLRLIYYSQIVNDFQKGDIAEGYSVSREKKESFPLTVTSAQKNPTAFYLCASRLGAGIYQPQHFGDGTRLSIL.

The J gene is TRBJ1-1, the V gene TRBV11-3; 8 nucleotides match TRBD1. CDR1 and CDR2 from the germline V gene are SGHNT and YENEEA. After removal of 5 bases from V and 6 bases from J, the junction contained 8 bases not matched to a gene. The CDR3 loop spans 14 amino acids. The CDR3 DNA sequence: TGTGCCAGCAGCGACAGGGGAGCGGTCCCTGAAGCTTTCTTT. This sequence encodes CASSDRGAVPEAFF.

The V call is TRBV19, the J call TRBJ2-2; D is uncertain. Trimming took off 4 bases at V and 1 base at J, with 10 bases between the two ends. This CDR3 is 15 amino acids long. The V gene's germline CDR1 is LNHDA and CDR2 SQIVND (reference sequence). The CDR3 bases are TGTGCCAGTAGTAGGTCTAATGTGAACACCGGGGAGCTGTTTTTT. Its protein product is CASSRSNVNTGELFF.

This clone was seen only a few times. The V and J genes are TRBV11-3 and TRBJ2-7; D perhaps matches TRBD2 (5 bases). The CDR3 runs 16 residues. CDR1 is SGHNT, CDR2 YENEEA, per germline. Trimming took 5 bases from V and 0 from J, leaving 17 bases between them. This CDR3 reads CASSRGGPAVSYEQYF. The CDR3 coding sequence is TGTGCCAGCAGCCGAGGAGGCCCAGCCGTCTCCTACGAGCAGTACTTC.

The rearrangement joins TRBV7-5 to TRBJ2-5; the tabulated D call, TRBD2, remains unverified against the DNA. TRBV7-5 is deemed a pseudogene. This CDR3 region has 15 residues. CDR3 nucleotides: TGTGCCAGCAGCTTTACGGCGGGGGGTTGGGAGACCCAGTACTTC. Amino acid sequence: CASSFTAGGWETQYF.

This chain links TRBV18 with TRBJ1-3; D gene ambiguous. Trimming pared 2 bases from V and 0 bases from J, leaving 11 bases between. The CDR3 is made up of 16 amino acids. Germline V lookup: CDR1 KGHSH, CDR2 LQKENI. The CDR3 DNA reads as TGTGCCAGCTCACCAGCTCCAGCCTACTCTGGAAACACCATATATTTT. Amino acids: CASSPAPAYSGNTIYF.

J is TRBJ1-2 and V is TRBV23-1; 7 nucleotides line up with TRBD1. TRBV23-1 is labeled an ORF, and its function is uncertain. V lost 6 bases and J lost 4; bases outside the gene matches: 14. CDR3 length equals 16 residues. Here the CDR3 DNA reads TGCGCCAGCAGCCAAGATCTGGGACAGCTTACCTATGGCTACACCTTC. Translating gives CASSQDLGQLTYGYTF.

The CDR3 nucleotides read TGTGCCAGTAGTACTGGGACCAGGGTGACTGAAGCTTTCTTT. The encoded protein is CASSTGTRVTEAFF. The chain is built from TRBV19 and TRBJ1-1, with D perhaps matching TRBD1 (5 bases). From germline, CDR1 is LNHDA and CDR2 SQIVND (reference sequence). V was cut by 4 bases and J by 5 bases, with 14 bases left in between. This CDR3 has 14 residues. Variable domain in full (rest from reference TRBV19 and TRBJ1-1): DGGITQSPKYLFRKEGQNVTLSCEQNLNHDAMYWYRQDPGQGLRLIYYSQIVNDFQKGDIAEGYSVSREKKESFPLTVTSAQKNPTAFYLCASSTGTRVTEAFFGQGTRLTVV.

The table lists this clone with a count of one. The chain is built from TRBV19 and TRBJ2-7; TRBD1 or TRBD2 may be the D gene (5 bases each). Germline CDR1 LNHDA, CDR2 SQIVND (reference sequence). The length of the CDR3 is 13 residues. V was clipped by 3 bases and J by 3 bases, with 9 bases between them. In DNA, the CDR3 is TGTGCCAGTAGTATGGGGACCGACTACGAGCAGTACTTC. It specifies CASSMGTDYEQYF.

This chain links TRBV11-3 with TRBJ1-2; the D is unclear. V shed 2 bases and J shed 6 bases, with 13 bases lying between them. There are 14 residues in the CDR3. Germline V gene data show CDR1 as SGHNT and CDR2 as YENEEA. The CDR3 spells CASSLILGRDGYTF. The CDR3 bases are TGTGCCAGCAGCTTAATCTTAGGGCGAGATGGCTACACCTTC.

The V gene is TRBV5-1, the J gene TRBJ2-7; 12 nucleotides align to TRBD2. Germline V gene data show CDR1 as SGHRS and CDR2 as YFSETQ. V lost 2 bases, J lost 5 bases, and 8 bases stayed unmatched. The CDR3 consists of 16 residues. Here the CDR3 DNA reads TGCGCCAGCAGCTTAGACATCGGGACTAGCGGGCACGAGCAGTACTTC. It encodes CASSLDIGTSGHEQYF.

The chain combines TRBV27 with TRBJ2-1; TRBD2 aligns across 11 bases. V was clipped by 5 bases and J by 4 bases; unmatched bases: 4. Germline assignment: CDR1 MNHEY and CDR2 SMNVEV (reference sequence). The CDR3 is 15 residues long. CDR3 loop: CASSPGTSGYNEQFF. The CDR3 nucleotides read TGTGCCAGCAGTCCTGGGACTAGCGGTTACAATGAGCAGTTCTTC.

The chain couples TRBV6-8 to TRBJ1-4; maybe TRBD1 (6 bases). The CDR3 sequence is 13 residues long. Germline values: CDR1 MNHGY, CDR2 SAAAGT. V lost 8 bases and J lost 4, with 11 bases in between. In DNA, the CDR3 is TGTGCCAGCTCGGGACACCGTAATGAAAAACTGTTTTTT. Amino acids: CASSGHRNEKLFF.

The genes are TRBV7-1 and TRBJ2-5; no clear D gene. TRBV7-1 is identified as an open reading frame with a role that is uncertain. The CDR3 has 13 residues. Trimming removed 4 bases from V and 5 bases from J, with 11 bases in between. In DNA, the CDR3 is TGTGCCAGCAGCTTAGTTAGTGGGGAGACCCAGTACTTC. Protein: CASSLVSGETQYF.

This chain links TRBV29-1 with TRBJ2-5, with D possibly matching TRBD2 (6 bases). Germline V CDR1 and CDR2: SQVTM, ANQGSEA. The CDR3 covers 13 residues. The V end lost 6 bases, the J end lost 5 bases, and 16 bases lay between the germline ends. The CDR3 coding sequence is TGCAGCGTCGGAGGGGAGGCGGGGGAGACCCAGTACTTC. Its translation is CSVGGEAGETQYF.

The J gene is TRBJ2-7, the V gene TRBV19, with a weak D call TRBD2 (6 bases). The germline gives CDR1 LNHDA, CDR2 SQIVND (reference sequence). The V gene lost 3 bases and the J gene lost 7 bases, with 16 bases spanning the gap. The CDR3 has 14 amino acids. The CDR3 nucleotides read TGTGCCAGTAGTATTGGTGTAGCGGTGCGGGAGCAGTACTTC. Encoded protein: CASSIGVAVREQYF.

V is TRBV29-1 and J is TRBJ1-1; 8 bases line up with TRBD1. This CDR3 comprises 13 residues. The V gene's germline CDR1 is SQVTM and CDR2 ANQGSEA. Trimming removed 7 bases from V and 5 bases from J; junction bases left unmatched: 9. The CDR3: CSALQGVTTEAFF. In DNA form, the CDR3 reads TGCAGCGCTCTACAGGGGGTGACGACTGAAGCTTTCTTT.

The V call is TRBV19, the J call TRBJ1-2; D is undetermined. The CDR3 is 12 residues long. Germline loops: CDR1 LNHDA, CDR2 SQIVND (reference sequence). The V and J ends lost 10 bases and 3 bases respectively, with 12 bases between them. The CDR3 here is CATLTLDYGYTF. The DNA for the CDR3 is TGTGCCACCCTGACCCTAGACTATGGCTACACCTTC.

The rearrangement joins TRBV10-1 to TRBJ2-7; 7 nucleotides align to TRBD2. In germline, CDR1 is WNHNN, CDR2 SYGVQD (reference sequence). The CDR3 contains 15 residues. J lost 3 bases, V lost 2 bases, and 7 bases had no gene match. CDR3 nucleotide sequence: TGCGCCAGCAGTGAGGGGCGGGGGAAACGCTACGAGCAGTACTTC. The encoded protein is CASSEGRGKRYEQYF.

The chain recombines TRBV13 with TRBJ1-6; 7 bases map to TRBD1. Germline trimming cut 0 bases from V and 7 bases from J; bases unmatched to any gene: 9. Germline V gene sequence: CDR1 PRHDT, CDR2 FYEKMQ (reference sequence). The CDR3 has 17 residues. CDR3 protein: CASSLGQGVRYNSPLHF. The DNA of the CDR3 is TGTGCCAGCAGCTTAGGCCAGGGGGTACGATACAATTCACCCCTCCACTTT.

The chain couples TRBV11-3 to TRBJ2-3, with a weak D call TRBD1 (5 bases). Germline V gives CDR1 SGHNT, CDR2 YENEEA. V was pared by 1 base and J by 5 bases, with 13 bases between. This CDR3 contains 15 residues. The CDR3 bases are TGTGCCAGCAGCTTAGGGGGCAGGGTAGTAGATACGCAGTATTTT. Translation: CASSLGGRVVDTQYF.

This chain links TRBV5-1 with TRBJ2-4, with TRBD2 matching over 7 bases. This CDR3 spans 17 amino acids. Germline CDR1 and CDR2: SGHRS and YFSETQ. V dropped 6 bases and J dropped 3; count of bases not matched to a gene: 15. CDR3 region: CASTPVAGVSGKNIQYF. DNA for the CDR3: TGCGCCAGCACCCCCGTCGCGGGGGTCAGCGGCAAAAACATTCAGTACTTC.

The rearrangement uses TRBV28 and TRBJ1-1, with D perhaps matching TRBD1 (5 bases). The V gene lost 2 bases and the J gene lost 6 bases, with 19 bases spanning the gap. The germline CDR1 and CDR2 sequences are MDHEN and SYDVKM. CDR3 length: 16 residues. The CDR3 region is CASSLSRRRPGAEAFF. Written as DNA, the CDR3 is TGTGCCAGCAGTTTAAGCCGACGGCGGCCGGGGGCTGAAGCTTTCTTT.

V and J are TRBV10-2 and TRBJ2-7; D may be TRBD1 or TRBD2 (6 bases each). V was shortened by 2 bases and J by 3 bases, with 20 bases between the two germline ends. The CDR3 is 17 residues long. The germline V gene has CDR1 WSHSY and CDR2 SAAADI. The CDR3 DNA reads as TGCGCCAGCAGTGAGCCGTTAAAGGGGGGCCCACGCTACGAGCAGTACTTC. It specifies CASSEPLKGGPRYEQYF.

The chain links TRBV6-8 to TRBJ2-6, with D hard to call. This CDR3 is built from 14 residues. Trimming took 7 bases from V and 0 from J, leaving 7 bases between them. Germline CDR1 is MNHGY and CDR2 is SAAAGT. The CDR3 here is CASTRRSGANVLTF. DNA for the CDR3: TGTGCCAGCACAAGGCGCTCTGGGGCCAACGTCCTGACTTTC.

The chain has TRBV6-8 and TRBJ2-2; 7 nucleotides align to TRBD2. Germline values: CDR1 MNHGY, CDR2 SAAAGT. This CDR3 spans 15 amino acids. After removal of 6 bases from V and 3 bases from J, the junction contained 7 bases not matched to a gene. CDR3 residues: CASSPLGGYTGELFF. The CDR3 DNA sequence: TGTGCCAGCAGCCCCCTCGGGGGGTACACCGGGGAGCTGTTTTTT.

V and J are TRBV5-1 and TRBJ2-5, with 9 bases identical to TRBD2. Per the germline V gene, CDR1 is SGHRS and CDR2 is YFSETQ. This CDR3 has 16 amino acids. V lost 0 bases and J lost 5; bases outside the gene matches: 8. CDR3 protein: CASSLASRGGFETQYF. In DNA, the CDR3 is TGCGCCAGCAGCTTGGCCTCGCGGGGGGGGTTTGAGACCCAGTACTTC. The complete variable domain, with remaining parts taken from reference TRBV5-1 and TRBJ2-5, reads KAGVTQTPRYLIKTRGQQVTLSCSPISGHRSVSWYQQTPGQGLQFLFEYFSETQRNKGNFPGRFSGRQFSNSRSEMNVSTLELGDSALYLCASSLASRGGFETQYFGPGTRLLVL.

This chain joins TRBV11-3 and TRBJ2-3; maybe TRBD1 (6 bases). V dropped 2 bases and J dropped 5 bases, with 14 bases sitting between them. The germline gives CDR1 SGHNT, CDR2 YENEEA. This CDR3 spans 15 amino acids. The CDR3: CASSLFGRGGDTQYF. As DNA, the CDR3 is TGTGCCAGCAGCTTATTCGGCAGGGGCGGAGATACGCAGTATTTT.

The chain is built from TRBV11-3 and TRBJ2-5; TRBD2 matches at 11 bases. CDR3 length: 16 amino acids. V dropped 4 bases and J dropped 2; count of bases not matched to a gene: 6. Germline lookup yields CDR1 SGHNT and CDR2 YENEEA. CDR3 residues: CASSSTSGGSQETQYF. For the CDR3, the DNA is TGTGCCAGCAGCTCCACTAGCGGGGGTTCGCAAGAGACCCAGTACTTC.